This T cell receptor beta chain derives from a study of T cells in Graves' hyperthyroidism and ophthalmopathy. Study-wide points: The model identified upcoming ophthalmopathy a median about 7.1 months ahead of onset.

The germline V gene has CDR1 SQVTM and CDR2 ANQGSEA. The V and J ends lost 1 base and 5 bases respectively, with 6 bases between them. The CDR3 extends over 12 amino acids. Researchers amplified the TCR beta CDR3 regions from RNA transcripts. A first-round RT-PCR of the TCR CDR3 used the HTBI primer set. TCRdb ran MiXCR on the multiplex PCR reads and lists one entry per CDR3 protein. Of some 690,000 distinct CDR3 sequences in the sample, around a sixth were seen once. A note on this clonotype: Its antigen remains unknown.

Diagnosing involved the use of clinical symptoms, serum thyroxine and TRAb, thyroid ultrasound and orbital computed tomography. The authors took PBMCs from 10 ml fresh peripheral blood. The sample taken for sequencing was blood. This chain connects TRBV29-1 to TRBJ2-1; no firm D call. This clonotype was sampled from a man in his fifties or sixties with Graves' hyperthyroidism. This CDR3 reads CSVEGPNNEQFF. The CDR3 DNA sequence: TGCAGCGTTGAAGGTCCAAACAATGAGCAGTTCTTC.